This is a list of T cell receptor beta chains from one sample in a study of OX40 agonist ivuxolimab in advanced cancers. The table came from immunoSEQ multiplex PCR; TCRdb's copy has only in-frame clones and leaves some out. This repertoire shows about 76,000 clones, around 87% found once; its top ten account for 2% to 3%. Sample: CD4+ or CD8+ T cells sorted from blood, taken in a trial of the OX40 agonist ivuxolimab. All receptors derive from an adult with an advanced solid tumor such as melanoma, head and neck, liver or kidney cancer. Both conserved end residues are trimmed from each CDR3. Not every row has a clone size; where given, it reads once, few, many or a size class.

ASSLVAGSNQPQH TRBJ1-5 - TRBV7-8
ASSYSRTGEGGYT TRBJ1-2 once TRBV6-5
ASSLGGQLSYEQY TRBJ2-7 - TRBV5-6
ASSLAYKNRYEQY TRBJ2-7 - TRBV7-9
ASSYGQGGSPLH TRBJ1-6 - TRBV6-5
AGRVNTEAF TRBJ1-1 - TRBV6-1
ASSPPEGWSTEAF TRBJ1-1 - TRBV18
ASRPGQGAKKLF TRBJ1-4 - TRBV6-5
ASTLLPQGAMNTEAF TRBJ1-1 - TRBV19
ASSLHRAVDTQY TRBJ2-3 - TRBV11-3
ASSHRGTVPEAF TRBJ1-1 few TRBV7-2
AISLGTGRANEQF TRBJ2-1 - TRBV10-3
ALTGRPSDEQY TRBJ2-7 - TRBV30
ASSVRGLNTEAF TRBJ1-1 - TRBV9
ASSQGGTGELF TRBJ2-2 - TRBV2
ASSRGQSGDQPQH TRBJ1-5 - TRBV5-1
ASSVDPGAQETQY TRBJ2-5 - TRBV9
ASSPLLQGRTGYEQY TRBJ2-7 - TRBV18
ASSAHRGTNEKLF TRBJ1-4 - TRBV25-1
ASSDGGAEQF TRBJ2-1 - TRBV10-1
ASSPLQGYT TRBJ1-2 - TRBV7-8
ASSMGGAVTDTQY TRBJ2-3 - TRBV19
ASMGENQETQY TRBJ2-5 - TRBV5-1
ATSRPGRSTEAF TRBJ1-1 - TRBV15
ASSVGQLRRNQPQH TRBJ1-5 - TRBV5-8
ASSLFGGLANGYT TRBJ1-2 - TRBV28
ASSLYMGGWQGNGYT TRBJ1-2 - TRBV28
ASSKTQGDEQY TRBJ2-7 - TRBV6-5
ASRIGRENMYEQY TRBJ2-7 - TRBV2
ASSLGQGDNEQF TRBJ2-1 - TRBV11-3
ASSYIGMNTEAF TRBJ1-1 - TRBV6-5
ASSFEGATGELF TRBJ2-2 - TRBV5-6
ASSGGTGNVGELF TRBJ2-2 - TRBV2
ASSVNQDNNSPLH TRBJ1-6 - TRBV9
ATINGQSSGNTIY TRBJ1-3 - TRBV6-6
ASTQGVENTEAF TRBJ1-1 - TRBV6-6
ASSPVSSGANVLT TRBJ2-6 - TRBV18
ASSLDESMGLF TRBJ2-2 - TRBV5-4
ASSWNEGEGTQY TRBJ2-5 - TRBV27
ASSLGGSGNTIY TRBJ1-3 - TRBV11-3
ASSKSSGTPSNIQY TRBJ2-4 - TRBV19
ATSRAGRARNTEAF TRBJ1-1 - TRBV15
ASSGTSGSRRDTQY TRBJ2-3 - TRBV9
ASKSGRNTGELF TRBJ2-2 - TRBV6-6
ASSKQQGNYGYT TRBJ1-2 - TRBV6-6
ASSPPRVGGTGELF TRBJ2-2 - TRBV28
ASSLQGDSYEQY TRBJ2-7 once TRBV7-3
ASSKWTGWAEKLF TRBJ1-4 - TRBV19